Shown below are 15 T cell receptor beta chains from a single sample sequenced in a study of pediatric ulcerative colitis. Profiling relied on immunoSEQ multiplex PCR, and the TCRdb table lists in-frame clones only, not all of them. This table holds approximately 60,000 clones, 85% to 90% found once. Source material: blood. These receptors were taken from a boy aged 5-17 years with severe ulcerative colitis.

The chain is built from TRBV27 and TRBJ2-2; TRBD2 is a possible D gene (5 bases). The CDR3 has 17 residues. The V end was cut by 2 bases, the J end by 1 base, with 14 bases between. Germline assignment: CDR1 MNHEY and CDR2 SMNVEV (reference sequence). CDR3 region: CASSLLAAGMNTGELFF. In DNA form, the CDR3 reads TGTGCCAGCAGTTTACTGGCAGCCGGGATGAACACCGGGGAGCTGTTTTTT.

The V and J genes are TRBV27 and TRBJ2-7; D perhaps matches TRBD2 (6 bases). With 5 bases removed from V and 0 bases from J, the gap between germline ends came to 11 bases. Germline CDR1 is MNHEY and CDR2 is SMNVEV (reference sequence). CDR3 size: 14 residues. The CDR3 here is CASSQEGSSYEQYF. CDR3 sequence (DNA): TGTGCCAGCAGTCAGGAGGGAAGCTCCTACGAGCAGTACTTC.

J is TRBJ2-3 and V is TRBV11-1; a weak D match, TRBD1 (6 bases). The CDR3 has 15 residues. Per the germline V gene, CDR1 is SGHAT and CDR2 is FQDESV (reference sequence). The V and J ends lost 2 bases and 3 bases respectively, with 12 bases between them. The CDR3 reads CASSLSGQRTDTQYF. The CDR3 bases are TGTGCCAGCAGCTTATCGGGACAACGAACAGATACGCAGTATTTT.

This clone was picked up a small number of times. The chain couples TRBV30 to TRBJ1-2; TRBD1 might be the D (5 bases). Trimming removed 7 bases at V and 4 bases at J, with 13 bases between. This CDR3 has 12 amino acids. Germline loops: CDR1 GTSNPN, CDR2 SVGIG (reference sequence). The CDR3 is CASMGGGYGYTF. As DNA, the CDR3 is TGTGCCTCGATGGGGGGTGGCTATGGCTACACCTTC. Variable domain in full (rest from reference TRBV30 and TRBJ1-2): SQTIHQWPATLVQPVGSPLSLECTVEGTSNPNLYWYRQAAGRGLQLLFYSVGIGQISSEVPQNLSASRPQDRQFILSSKKLLLSDSGFYLCASMGGGYGYTFGSGTRLTVV.

This chain connects TRBV5-1 to TRBJ1-2, with D perhaps matching TRBD1 (5 bases). Between the trimmed V and J ends, which lost 0 bases and 7 bases, there was a span of 16 bases. The CDR3 has 15 amino acids. Germline values: CDR1 SGHRS, CDR2 YFSETQ. CDR3 protein: CASSLEGYSSRGYTF. Here the CDR3 DNA reads TGCGCCAGCAGCTTGGAGGGGTACTCCTCCCGTGGCTACACCTTC.

The chain links TRBV12-5 to TRBJ2-7, with 9 bases identical to TRBD2. V lost 9 bases, J lost 3 bases, and 6 bases stayed unmatched. CDR1 and CDR2 (germline): LGHNT, FRNRAP. CDR3 length equals 13 residues. CDR3: CASSRTSVYEQYF. The CDR3 region has the DNA TGTGCTAGCTCTCGGACTAGCGTCTACGAGCAGTACTTC.

The chain has TRBV5-1 and TRBJ2-1; D unresolved. CDR1 SGHRS and CDR2 YFSETQ come from the germline V gene. Between the trimmed V and J ends, which lost 4 bases and 6 bases, there was a span of 17 bases. The CDR3 covers 15 residues. CDR3 nucleotides: TGCGCCAGCAGCATATCCCCCAGTCCAGGCAATGAGCAGTTCTTC. Protein product: CASSISPSPGNEQFF.

V and J are TRBV18 and TRBJ2-1, with 8 bases matching TRBD2. Germline assignment: CDR1 KGHSH and CDR2 LQKENI. The CDR3 has 20 residues. V shed 0 bases, J shed 6 bases, and the junction held 19 bases outside the gene matches. The CDR3 DNA is TGTGCCAGCTCACCACCCCTGGATAGCGGGAAGGGTTTAAGGAGCAATGAGCAGTTCTTC. Translation: CASSPPLDSGKGLRSNEQFF.

The genes are TRBV19 and TRBJ2-1; no clear D. V was clipped by 6 bases and J by 7 bases, with 13 bases between them. Germline lookup yields CDR1 LNHDA and CDR2 SQIVND (reference sequence). This CDR3 has 13 amino acids. CDR3 coding DNA: TGTGCCAGTAGCGCAGTTTTGTGGAATGAGCAGTTCTTC. Its translation is CASSAVLWNEQFF.

This clone was seen more than once but under ten times. This chain connects TRBV30 to TRBJ1-2, with D unresolved. Germline V gene data show CDR1 as GTSNPN and CDR2 as SVGIG (reference sequence). Trimming removed 4 bases at V and 6 bases at J, with 12 bases between. CDR3 length: 12 residues. The CDR3 DNA sequence: TGTGCCTGGACCCCTTCGGAGGATGGCTACACCTTC. Amino acids: CAWTPSEDGYTF.

The V and J genes are TRBV5-4 and TRBJ2-1, with 12 bases aligning to TRBD2. Germline V lookup: CDR1 SGHNT, CDR2 YYREEE (reference sequence). With 3 bases clipped from V and 9 bases from J, the junction kept 13 bases outside the gene matches. CDR3 length equals 17 residues. CDR3 residues: CASSSVPSGRATSEQFF. The CDR3, as DNA: TGTGCCAGCAGCTCTGTACCTAGCGGGAGGGCCACCAGTGAGCAGTTCTTC.

The chain employs TRBV7-9 and TRBJ2-5; maybe TRBD2 (5 bases). The CDR3 is made up of 16 amino acids. Germline CDR1 is SEHNR and CDR2 is FQNEAQ (reference sequence). V lost 4 bases and J 0 bases, leaving 15 bases between the germline ends. This CDR3 reads CASSSTLARYQETQYF. CDR3 DNA: TGTGCCAGCAGCTCCACCCTAGCCCGGTACCAAGAGACCCAGTACTTC.

The V call is TRBV6-1, the J call TRBJ2-1; 11 bases line up with TRBD1. The CDR3 totals 14 residues. V was pared by 7 bases and J by 12 bases, with 11 bases of the junction left unmatched. Looked up from germline, CDR1 is MNHNS and CDR2 is SASEGT. This chain's CDR3 is CASKPGQGGFGQFF. Written as DNA, the CDR3 is TGTGCCAGCAAACCGGGACAGGGGGGATTTGGGCAGTTCTTC.

This sequence joins TRBV18 and TRBJ1-1; D remains ambiguous. CDR3 length equals 13 residues. Germline V gene sequence: CDR1 KGHSH, CDR2 LQKENI. V was shortened by 6 bases and J by 4 bases, with 12 bases between the two germline ends. CDR3 sequence (DNA): TGTGCCAGCTCCCCGGGAGGGAGCACTGAAGCTTTCTTT. Translation gives CASSPGGSTEAFF. Looking up the rest from reference TRBV18 and TRBJ1-1 gives the full variable domain: NAGVMQNPRHLVRRRGQEARLRCSPMKGHSHVYWYRQLPEEGLKFMVYLQKENIIDESGMPKERFSAEFPKEGPSILRIQQVVRGDSAAYFCASSPGGSTEAFFGQGTRLTVV.

The chain carries TRBV9 and TRBJ2-1; 7 nucleotides agree with TRBD2. This CDR3 has 17 amino acids. Germline CDR1 SGDLS, CDR2 YYNGEE. Losses at the gene ends were 2 bases for V and 4 bases for J; bases not matched to a gene: 12. The CDR3 loop is CASSVGRERSLYNEQFF. The CDR3 nucleotides are TGTGCCAGCAGCGTGGGGCGGGAGAGGTCGCTTTACAATGAGCAGTTCTTC.